These 30 T cell receptor beta chains were sequenced from one sample in a study of PD-1 blockade in mismatch repair-deficient tumors listed by TCRdb under 2017. To prepare the library, the immunoSEQ multiplex PCR assay was applied. TCRdb holds this immuneACCESS table with in-frame rearrangements only. Some clones are missing; in checked studies, unresolved V genes explain under half, and the rest has no known cause. This sample gives more than 8,500 clones in total; approximately 89% of them show up just once. The ten largest clonotypes hold about 0.97% of the sample. The sample consisted of PBMCs, taken approximately 49 weeks after starting pembrolizumab. The source is an adult with mismatch repair-deficient cancer.

This clone appeared a few times. The chain carries TRBV6-6 and TRBJ2-7; TRBD2 matches at 16 bases. The ends lost 7 bases at V and 12 bases at J; junction bases unmatched: 9. The CDR3 sequence is 14 residues long. CDR1 MNHNY and CDR2 SVGAGI come from the germline V gene (reference sequence). The CDR3 nucleotides read TGTGCCAGCACACACCCGGGACTAGCGGGAGGGCTGTACTTC. Protein sequence: CASTHPGLAGGLYF.

The V gene is TRBV18, the J gene TRBJ2-3, with TRBD2 matching over 9 bases. Germline trimming cut 2 bases from V and 2 bases from J; bases unmatched to any gene: 5. CDR3 length: 16 residues. CDR1 and CDR2 from the germline V gene are KGHSH and LQKENI. The CDR3 DNA is TGTGCCAGCTCACCAAGGACTAGCGAAAACACAGATACGCAGTATTTT. Translating gives CASSPRTSENTDTQYF.

This chain links TRBV19 with TRBJ1-1; TRBD1 matches at 12 bases. V lost 10 bases, J lost 3 bases, and 15 bases stayed unmatched. The CDR3 loop spans 17 amino acids. The germline V gene encodes CDR1 LNHDA and CDR2 SQIVND (reference sequence). The CDR3 DNA reads as TGTGCCATCTCTGGCGCGGGACAGGGGGCGCCGGACACTGAAGCTTTCTTT. Amino acid sequence: CAISGAGQGAPDTEAFF.

V gene TRBV11-1 combines with J gene TRBJ2-1, with 9 bases identical to TRBD2. The CDR3 sequence is 15 residues long. Trimming cost V 5 bases and J 7 bases; bases outside gene matches: 9. Germline assignment: CDR1 SGHAT and CDR2 FQDESV (reference sequence). CDR3 nucleotides: TGTGCCAGCAGCCGAACGAGCGGGAGGAGGAATGAGCAGTTCTTC. Its translation: CASSRTSGRRNEQFF.

This CDR3 reads CASSPTSGIGPPTYEQYF. The CDR3 nucleotides are TGTGCCAGCTCACCAACTAGCGGGATAGGACCCCCAACCTACGAGCAGTACTTC. This rearrangement joins TRBV18 to TRBJ2-7; 10 bases are a match to TRBD2. V dropped 2 bases and J dropped 2; count of bases not matched to a gene: 12. Germline V gives CDR1 KGHSH, CDR2 LQKENI. The CDR3 extends over 18 amino acids.

The chain has TRBV30 and TRBJ2-7; a weak D match, TRBD1 (5 bases). Trimming took off 0 bases at V and 2 bases at J, with 11 bases between the two ends. The CDR3 extends over 14 amino acids. Germline lookup yields CDR1 GTSNPN and CDR2 SVGIG (reference sequence). The CDR3 nucleotides are TGTGCCTGGAGTGTAGGGGTAGTCCCCTACGAGCAGTACTTC. Translating it yields CAWSVGVVPYEQYF.

V usage is TRBV7-3 and J usage is TRBJ2-1; maybe TRBD1 (6 bases). This CDR3 contains 12 residues. Trimming removed 2 bases at V and 9 bases at J, with 8 bases between. CDR1 SGHTA and CDR2 FQGTGA come from the germline V gene. CDR3 in amino acids: CASSLQGGEQFF. The CDR3 nucleotides are TGTGCCAGCAGCTTACAAGGGGGTGAGCAGTTCTTC.

The V call is TRBV2, the J call TRBJ2-1; weak D call: TRBD1 (7 bases). Germline CDR1 SNHLY, CDR2 FYNNEI. CDR3 size: 12 residues. V was clipped by 7 bases and J by 6 bases, with 10 bases between them. CDR3 nucleotides: TGTGCCAGCAAGCAGGGGGGCAATGAGCAGTTCTTC. Protein product: CASKQGGNEQFF. Full variable domain (remainder filled in from reference TRBV2 and TRBJ2-1): EPEVTQTPSHQVTQMGQEVILRCVPISNHLYFYWYRQILGQKVEFLVSFYNNEISEKSEIFDDQFSVERPDGSNFTLKIRSTKLEDSAMYFCASKQGGNEQFFGPGTRLTVL.

The rearrangement joins TRBV10-2 to TRBJ1-1; 8 bases are a match to TRBD1. This CDR3 has 13 residues. V dropped 8 bases and J dropped 5; count of bases not matched to a gene: 7. The germline V gene has CDR1 WSHSY and CDR2 SAAADI. As DNA, the CDR3 is TGCGCCAGCCGGGACAGGTTGAGGACTGAAGCTTTCTTT. It specifies CASRDRLRTEAFF.

V usage is TRBV7-6 and J usage is TRBJ1-4, with a weak D call TRBD1 (5 bases). Germline V gene lookup returns CDR1 SGHVS and CDR2 FNYEAQ. This CDR3 region has 15 residues. V was cut by 5 bases and J by 10 bases, with 20 bases left in between. For the CDR3, the DNA is TGTGCCAGCAGCCCCCAGGGTGGCGATGCTGGAAAACTGTTTTTT. It encodes CASSPQGGDAGKLFF.

The genes are TRBV9 and TRBJ2-7, with 7 bases aligning to TRBD1. V trimming: 4 bases; J trimming: 6 bases; junction bases outside the gene matches: 7. CDR1 and CDR2 from the germline V gene are SGDLS and YYNGEE. The CDR3 loop spans 13 amino acids. The CDR3 bases are TGTGCCAGCAGCCCGGACAGGCCGATCGAGCAGTACTTC. It is translated as CASSPDRPIEQYF.

V is TRBV9 and J is TRBJ2-5; the match to TRBD2 covers 7 bases. The germline V gene encodes CDR1 SGDLS and CDR2 YYNGEE. There are 15 residues in the CDR3. V was clipped by 0 bases and J by 5 bases; unmatched bases: 7. The CDR3 loop is CASSVEGMGGETQYF. The DNA of the CDR3 is TGTGCCAGCAGCGTAGAGGGGATGGGGGGGGAGACCCAGTACTTC. Full variable domain (rest looked up from reference TRBV9 and TRBJ2-5): DSGVTQTPKHLITATGQRVTLRCSPRSGDLSVYWYQQSLDQGLQFLIQYYNGEERAKGNILERFSAQQFPDLHSELNLSSLELGDSALYFCASSVEGMGGETQYFGPGTRLLVL.

This clone was seen a few times. This chain connects TRBV27 to TRBJ2-7; possible D gene TRBD1, 6 bases. The CDR3 consists of 15 residues. V was trimmed by 3 bases and J by 0 bases, leaving 12 bases between them. Germline CDR1 MNHEY, CDR2 SMNVEV (reference sequence). As DNA, the CDR3 is TGTGCCAGCAGTTTCAGGGGCAGCAGCTCCTACGAGCAGTACTTC. Amino acids: CASSFRGSSSYEQYF.

The gene calls are TRBV5-1 and TRBJ2-2; 9 bases agree with TRBD2. Losses at the gene ends were 1 base for V and 3 bases for J; bases not matched to a gene: 4. The CDR3 contains 16 residues. Germline V gene data show CDR1 as SGHRS and CDR2 as YFSETQ. In DNA, the CDR3 is TGCGCCAGCAGCTTGAGGGGCGGGAGGGACACCGGGGAGCTGTTTTTT. Translated, it gives CASSLRGGRDTGELFF.

The genes are TRBV5-1 and TRBJ2-7, with 11 positions matching TRBD1. Trimming at V came to 3 bases and at J to 6 bases, leaving 8 bases not matched to a gene. This CDR3 contains 15 residues. The germline CDR1 and CDR2 sequences are SGHRS and YFSETQ. The CDR3 DNA is TGCGCCAGCAGCTGGGATATGGGACAGGGGGTCGAGCAGTACTTC. This sequence encodes CASSWDMGQGVEQYF.

This clone was seen only a few times. CDR3: CASGDQGLPYNEQFF. CDR3 sequence (DNA): TGTGCTAGTGGTGACCAGGGACTACCCTACAATGAGCAGTTCTTC. The chain couples TRBV12-5 to TRBJ2-1; 7 nucleotides align to TRBD2. Per the germline V gene, CDR1 is LGHNT and CDR2 is FRNRAP. This CDR3 contains 15 residues. V lost 5 bases, J lost 2 bases, and 6 bases stayed unmatched.

The V gene is TRBV29-1, the J gene TRBJ1-1; 7 bases are shared with TRBD1. In germline, CDR1 is SQVTM, CDR2 ANQGSEA. CDR3 length equals 12 residues. V lost 7 bases, J lost 4 bases, and 6 bases stayed unmatched. CDR3: CSGYDRVTEAFF. In DNA form, the CDR3 reads TGCAGCGGTTATGACAGGGTCACTGAAGCTTTCTTT.

The chain combines TRBV14 with TRBJ1-6; D may be TRBD1 (5 bases). The CDR3 is made up of 18 amino acids. CDR1 and CDR2 (germline): SGHDN, FVKESK. With 0 bases removed from V and 9 bases from J, the gap between germline ends came to 21 bases. CDR3 DNA sequence: TGTGCCAGCAGCCAAGAGGGCGCAGGGTTCGCGGCCGTTTCACCCCTCCACTTT. It codes for CASSQEGAGFAAVSPLHF. The full variable domain, completed using reference TRBV14 and TRBJ1-6, is EAGVTQFPSHSVIEKGQTVTLRCDPISGHDNLYWYRRVMGKEIKFLLHFVKESKQDESGMPNNRFLAERTGGTYSTLKVQPAELEDSGVYFCASSQEGAGFAAVSPLHFGNGTRLTVT.

The chain joins TRBV5-1 to TRBJ2-1; D is possibly TRBD1 (6 bases). CDR3 length: 14 amino acids. From germline, CDR1 is SGHRS and CDR2 YFSETQ. Trimming pared 2 bases from V and 9 bases from J, leaving 15 bases between. CDR3 bases: TGCGCCAGCAGCTTCCTCCCACAGGGTGGTGAGCAGTTCTTC. It codes for CASSFLPQGGEQFF. The full variable domain, rest sourced from reference TRBV5-1 and TRBJ2-1, is KAGVTQTPRYLIKTRGQQVTLSCSPISGHRSVSWYQQTPGQGLQFLFEYFSETQRNKGNFPGRFSGRQFSNSRSEMNVSTLELGDSALYLCASSFLPQGGEQFFGPGTRLTVL.

V and J are TRBV29-1 and TRBJ2-1, with 10 bases that match TRBD2. Trimming cost V 6 bases and J 7 bases; bases outside gene matches: 12. Germline V gene sequence: CDR1 SQVTM, CDR2 ANQGSEA. This CDR3 has 15 residues. Here the CDR3 reads CSVVGLADALNEQFF. The CDR3 bases are TGCAGCGTAGTTGGACTAGCGGACGCCTTAAATGAGCAGTTCTTC.

This clone was picked up a small number of times. V gene TRBV28 combines with J gene TRBJ2-7; D is unresolved. The CDR3 totals 12 residues. Per germline, CDR1 MDHEN and CDR2 SYDVKM. Trimming stripped 6 bases from V and 4 bases from J, with 10 bases between. CDR3 sequence (DNA): TGTGCCAGCAGGAAGACTGCTTACGAGCAGTACTTC. It specifies CASRKTAYEQYF.

V is TRBV28 and J is TRBJ1-1, with D tentatively TRBD1 (5 bases). V lost 2 bases and J lost 10, with 14 bases in between. Germline CDR1 and CDR2: MDHEN and SYDVKM. The CDR3 runs 13 residues. CDR3 bases: TGTGCCAGCAGTTTAAGTGTGGGGCGGGGAGCTTTCTTT. It specifies CASSLSVGRGAFF.

The chain uses TRBV9 and TRBJ2-7, with 10 bases that match TRBD1. V trimming: 2 bases; J trimming: 2 bases; junction bases outside the gene matches: 7. The germline gives CDR1 SGDLS, CDR2 YYNGEE. This CDR3 has 16 residues. The CDR3 reads CASSVPRDRGTYEQYF. The CDR3, as DNA: TGTGCCAGCAGCGTTCCCCGGGACAGGGGAACCTACGAGCAGTACTTC. The full variable domain, its missing parts supplied by reference TRBV9 and TRBJ2-7, is DSGVTQTPKHLITATGQRVTLRCSPRSGDLSVYWYQQSLDQGLQFLIQYYNGEERAKGNILERFSAQQFPDLHSELNLSSLELGDSALYFCASSVPRDRGTYEQYFGPGTRLTVT.

This clone appeared a few times. The rearrangement links TRBV5-1 to TRBJ2-7; TRBD2 matches at 7 bases. Losses at the gene ends were 0 bases for V and 0 bases for J; bases not matched to a gene: 9. Germline CDR1 and CDR2: SGHRS and YFSETQ. The CDR3 extends over 17 amino acids. This CDR3 reads CASSLEGASGSSYEQYF. The CDR3 DNA reads as TGCGCCAGCAGCTTGGAAGGGGCTAGCGGTAGCTCCTACGAGCAGTACTTC.

This clone is a singleton in its sample. J is TRBJ1-5 and V is TRBV7-9; 7 nucleotides match TRBD1. V shed 6 bases, J shed 5 bases, and the junction held 4 bases outside the gene matches. Looked up from germline, CDR1 is SEHNR and CDR2 is FQNEAQ (reference sequence). This CDR3 spans 13 amino acids. CDR3 nucleotide sequence: TGTGCCAGCAGTCGGCAGGGGGATCAGCCCCAGCATTTT. This gives the protein CASSRQGDQPQHF.

V is TRBV11-2 and J is TRBJ1-2, with D hard to call. In germline, CDR1 is SGHAT, CDR2 FQNNGV. The CDR3 covers 12 residues. Trimming took 5 bases from V and 4 from J, leaving 8 bases between them. The CDR3, as DNA: TGTGCCAGCAGCGAAGAGGGCTATGGCTACACCTTC. Protein product: CASSEEGYGYTF.

This sequence joins TRBV7-3 and TRBJ1-2, with D maybe TRBD1 (6 bases). CDR1 SGHTA and CDR2 FQGTGA come from the germline V gene. V dropped 1 base and J dropped 3 bases, with 12 bases sitting between them. The CDR3 runs to 15 residues. In DNA form, the CDR3 reads TGTGCCAGCAGCTTAATGGGGGGGCGTGACTATGGCTACACCTTC. It codes for CASSLMGGRDYGYTF.

This sequence joins TRBV19 and TRBJ1-3; TRBD1 matches at 8 bases. Losses at the gene ends were 5 bases for V and 1 base for J; bases not matched to a gene: 7. From germline, CDR1 is LNHDA and CDR2 SQIVND (reference sequence). The CDR3 spans 16 residues. CDR3 sequence reads: CASSPSWTGSGNTIYF. CDR3 nucleotide sequence: TGTGCCAGTAGTCCGAGTTGGACAGGGTCTGGAAACACCATATATTTT.

This chain joins TRBV10-2 and TRBJ2-2, with D unresolved. The CDR3 extends over 14 amino acids. Germline V gene sequence: CDR1 WSHSY, CDR2 SAAADI. The V and J ends lost 6 bases and 1 base respectively, with 9 bases between them. This CDR3 is CASRPTVNTGELFF. CDR3 DNA: TGCGCCAGCAGGCCCACAGTGAACACCGGGGAGCTGTTTTTT.

The chain couples TRBV19 to TRBJ2-7; 7 bases align to TRBD1. Germline V gene data show CDR1 as LNHDA and CDR2 as SQIVND (reference sequence). V lost 7 bases, J lost 1 base, and 7 bases stayed unmatched. The CDR3 totals 14 residues. In nucleotides, the CDR3 is TGTGCCAGTAAGCTGGACAGGTGGTCCTACGAGCAGTACTTC. Translated, it gives CASKLDRWSYEQYF.